A single T cell receptor beta chain is shown here with its context. The sample originates from a study of blood T cell repertoires in COVID-19. Study overall: From T cells, B-cell-depleted T cells, or PBMCs came the material, which was cDNA or gDNA.

Followed longitudinally, the Seattle patients had been enrolled during active infection. The repertoire was sequenced with immunoSEQ multiplex PCR; TCRdb's copy has only in-frame clones and lacks some. The repertoire holds around 260,000 clones, approximately 92% seen once, with 2.5% to 3% in the top ten. Germline CDR1 is LGHDT and CDR2 is YNNKEL (reference sequence). The CDR3 loop spans 13 amino acids. Trimming took 3 bases from V and 9 from J, leaving 15 bases between them. This sequence joins TRBV3-1 (or the pseudogene TRBV3-2) and TRBJ2-7; D might be TRBD1 (6 bases). This sequence originates from a person aged 18-30 years with COVID-19, enrolled during active disease. The sample consisted of peripheral blood. CDR3 DNA: TGTGCCAGCAGCCAGGCCAGGGGAATGGCGCAGTACTTC. Encoded protein: CASSQARGMAQYF.